Listed below are T cell receptor beta chains from one sample, sequenced in a study of control samples from healthy donors and cancer patients. Sequencing used immunoSEQ multiplex PCR; TCRdb keeps in-frame clones, though not all of them. The profile shows about 96,000 clones, just over 90% of them singletons. Input material: blood. The receptors shown here come from a man between 18 and 29 years old in good health. The CDR3 runs from the conserved cysteine through the conserved F or W. A D gene is named only where the DNA matches it firmly. Size tells how often a clone was seen (once, few, many) or the class of an expanded clone, and some rows leave it out.

CDR3aa,CDR3nt,abundance,j_gene,v_gene,d_gene
CAWEQGAFSGANVLTF,TGTGCCTGGGAACAGGGGGCCTTCTCTGGGGCCAACGTCCTGACTTTC,once,TRBJ2-6,TRBV30,TRBD1
CASTAGTANYGYTF,TGTGCCAGTACCGCCGGGACAGCTAACTATGGCTACACCTTC,-,TRBJ1-2,TRBV18,TRBD1
CASSLGSVNEAFF,TGCGCCAGCAGCTTGGGGTCAGTTAATGAAGCTTTCTTT,-,TRBJ1-1,TRBV5-1,-
CASSKVKDTEAFF,TGTGCCAGCAGCAAAGTGAAAGACACTGAAGCTTTCTTT,once,TRBJ1-1,TRBV7-3,-
CASSLKRGGQYF,TGTGCCAGCAGCTTAAAGCGGGGGGGTCAGTACTTC,-,TRBJ2-7,TRBV7-9,TRBD2
CASSPRQDSYEQYF,TGTGCCAGCAGCCCCCGACAGGACTCCTACGAGCAGTACTTC,-,TRBJ2-7,TRBV11-2,-
CASADGYGYTF,TGTGCCAGTGCTGACGGCTATGGCTACACCTTC,-,TRBJ1-2,TRBV19,-
CASSYMGGEQYF,TGTGCCAGCAGTTACATGGGGGGTGAGCAGTACTTC,-,TRBJ2-7,TRBV6-5,-
CATRDSEEKLFF,TGTGCCACCCGGGACAGCGAAGAAAAACTGTTTTTT,once,TRBJ1-4,TRBV24-1,TRBD1
CASSQAAGTNEKLFF,TGTGCCAGCAGCCAAGCCGCGGGGACTAATGAAAAACTGTTTTTT,few,TRBJ1-4,TRBV4-2,-
CASRETGAPGYGYTF,TGTGCCAGTAGGGAAACAGGGGCGCCTGGCTATGGCTACACCTTC,-,TRBJ1-2,TRBV19,TRBD1
CASSPPQGGFEYEQYF,TGTGCCAGCTCACCACCGCAAGGGGGCTTCGAATACGAGCAGTACTTC,-,TRBJ2-7,TRBV18,TRBD1
CASSLVMNTEAFF,TGCGCCAGCAGCTTGGTAATGAACACTGAAGCTTTCTTT,-,TRBJ1-1,TRBV5-1,-
CASSRNRLAGGPLFTDTQYF,TGTGCCAGCAGCCGGAATAGACTAGCGGGAGGGCCTTTGTTCACAGATACGCAGTATTTT,-,TRBJ2-3,TRBV3-1/TRBV3-2,TRBD2
CASSYLGGRKDGYTF,TGTGCCAGCAGTTACCTGGGAGGGCGAAAGGATGGCTACACCTTC,-,TRBJ1-2,TRBV6-5,-
CASSLQGTGNTIYF,TGTGCCAGCAGTCTACAGGGGACTGGAAACACCATATATTTT,-,TRBJ1-3,TRBV6-6,TRBD1
CASSENDGSQPQHF,TGTGCCAGCAGTGAAAACGACGGTTCTCAGCCCCAGCATTTT,-,TRBJ1-5,TRBV6-1,-
CASSFRLLGAEAFF,TGTGCCAGTAGTTTCCGCCTTTTGGGGGCTGAAGCTTTCTTT,-,TRBJ1-1,TRBV19,-
CSVWTGYSAGGYTF,TGCAGCGTGTGGACAGGTTATAGCGCTGGTGGCTACACCTTC,few,TRBJ1-2,TRBV29-1,TRBD1
CASSLEGGPQMGGYTF,TGTGCCAGCAGCTTGGAGGGAGGGCCCCAAATGGGGGGCTACACCTTC,-,TRBJ1-2,TRBV5-5,-
CASSQDPAGRYSPLHF,TGTGCCAGCAGCCAAGATCCGGCAGGAAGGTACTCACCCCTCCACTTT,-,TRBJ1-6,TRBV3-1/TRBV3-2,-
CASGSRDRVTNEKLFF,TGTGCCAGCGGTTCGAGGGACAGGGTTACTAATGAAAAACTGTTTTTT,-,TRBJ1-4,TRBV7-9,TRBD1
CASTTGSSTEAFF,TGTGCCAGCACCACCGGGAGTAGCACTGAAGCTTTCTTT,-,TRBJ1-1,TRBV12-3/TRBV12-4,-
CASRRGGAGGQPQHF,TGTGCCAGCAGACGCGGGGGGGCTGGGGGTCAGCCCCAGCATTTT,-,TRBJ1-5,TRBV28,-
CASSPTGIPGNTIYF,TGTGCCAGCAGTCCGACAGGGATTCCTGGAAACACCATATATTTT,-,TRBJ1-3,TRBV27,TRBD1
CASSLTPSRDPTYYGYTF,TGTGCCAGCAGTCTCACACCTTCAAGGGACCCAACCTACTATGGCTACACCTTC,medium-sized,TRBJ1-2,TRBV6-6,-
CASSPFGQPGEQYF,TGTGCCAGCAGTCCGTTTGGCCAGCCTGGAGAGCAGTACTTC,-,TRBJ2-7,TRBV6-2/TRBV6-3,-
CASSGGYTYEQYF,TGTGCCAGCTCTGGGGGGTACACCTACGAGCAGTACTTC,once,TRBJ2-7,TRBV7-2,-
CASSPAQTNQPQHF,TGTGCCAGTAGCCCTGCACAGACCAATCAGCCCCAGCATTTT,-,TRBJ1-5,TRBV19,-
CASSLEGTSGRYEQYF,TGTGCCAGCAGTTTAGAGGGGACTAGCGGGAGATACGAGCAGTACTTC,-,TRBJ2-7,TRBV27,TRBD2
CASSLTTRLAGSGETQYF,TGTGCCAGCAGCTTAACGACTAGACTGGCTGGGAGCGGGGAGACCCAGTACTTC,-,TRBJ2-5,TRBV11-2,-
CASSLEGSYEQYF,TGTGCCAGCAGCTTAGAGGGGTCCTACGAGCAGTACTTC,-,TRBJ2-7,TRBV13,-
CASSYRMDSVRLGELFF,TGTGCCAGCAGCTATAGGATGGATTCAGTGCGACTGGGGGAGCTGTTTTTT,-,TRBJ2-2,TRBV7-9,-
CASSSQGKNGPLHF,TGTGCCAGCAGCTCACAGGGTAAAAACGGACCCCTCCACTTT,-,TRBJ1-6,TRBV7-8,-
CASSLGYNGGHETQYF,TGTGCCAGCAGCTTAGGGTATAACGGGGGCCACGAGACCCAGTACTTC,once,TRBJ2-5,TRBV7-3,-
CASSQGQGSPLHF,TGCGCCAGCAGCCAGGGGCAGGGCTCACCCCTCCACTTT,-,TRBJ1-6,TRBV4-1,-
CASSEGGGTEAFF,TGTGCCAGCAGCGAAGGGGGCGGCACTGAAGCTTTCTTT,-,TRBJ1-1,TRBV6-1,TRBD1
CASGVSETMATTF,TGTGCCAGTGGGGTATCGGAAACTATGGCGACCACCTTC,-,TRBJ1-2,TRBV12-3/TRBV12-4,-
CASSLVVAGGWISETQYF,TGTGCCAGCAGCTTGGTGGTAGCGGGAGGGTGGATATCGGAGACCCAGTACTTC,-,TRBJ2-5,TRBV6-2/TRBV6-3,TRBD2
CAWSVRRERQPQHF,TGTGCCTGGAGTGTACGCAGGGAGAGACAGCCCCAGCATTTT,-,TRBJ1-5,TRBV30,-
CASSLRLPQETQYF,TGTGCCAGCAGCTTAAGATTGCCCCAAGAGACCCAGTACTTC,-,TRBJ2-5,TRBV7-2,-
CASSLDGEENYGYTF,TGTGCCAGCAGCTTAGACGGGGAGGAAAACTATGGCTACACCTTC,once,TRBJ1-2,TRBV13,-
CASSYSPGRVNTEAFF,TGTGCCAGCAGTTACTCACCAGGGCGGGTGAACACTGAAGCTTTCTTT,once,TRBJ1-1,TRBV6-2/TRBV6-3,-
CASSSGLRNEKLFF,TGTGCCAGCAGCTCGGGACTGCGGAATGAAAAACTGTTTTTT,-,TRBJ1-4,TRBV3-1/TRBV3-2,-
CASSVGPGQPQHF,TGTGCCAGCAGCGTAGGTCCCGGGCAGCCCCAGCATTTT,-,TRBJ1-5,TRBV9,-
CASSEDSLYGYTF,TGTGCCAGCAGTGAAGACAGCCTCTATGGCTACACCTTC,-,TRBJ1-2,TRBV25-1,-
CASSYLAREETQYF,TGTGCCAGCAGTTACTTGGCGAGAGAAGAGACCCAGTACTTC,-,TRBJ2-5,TRBV6-6,-
CASSLQGASEKLFF,TGTGCCAGTAGTCTACAGGGGGCGAGTGAAAAACTGTTTTTT,-,TRBJ1-4,TRBV19,TRBD1
CASSLEGGFRSNQPQHF,TGTGCCAGCAGCTTAGAGGGGGGGTTCCGGAGCAATCAGCCCCAGCATTTT,once,TRBJ1-5,TRBV7-6,-
CASSEAEGQGNQPQHF,TGTGCCAGCAGTGAAGCGGAGGGACAGGGGAATCAGCCCCAGCATTTT,-,TRBJ1-5,TRBV6-1,TRBD1